These T cell receptor beta chains were read from a single sample in a study of blood T cell repertoires in COVID-19. Data came from immunoSEQ multiplex PCR; TCRdb stores just in-frame clones and leaves some out. The sample holds roughly 300,000 clones, 70% to 90% seen once. Sequenced sample: peripheral blood. These receptors all come from a man aged 18 to 30 who had recovered from COVID-19. Both conserved end residues are part of each CDR3. Part of the rows lack a size; the others show once, few, many or a class for expanded clones.

cdr3_aa cdr3_length v_call clone_size j_call
CASSQGGASGNTIYF 15 TRBV4-3 - TRBJ1-3
CASSLALGYTF 11 TRBV6-2/TRBV6-3 few TRBJ1-2
CASSVEQTGDNYGYTF 16 TRBV9 - TRBJ1-2
CASSGGRLNTGELFF 15 TRBV21-1 - TRBJ2-2
CASTPIGESNQHF 13 TRBV6-5 once TRBJ1-5
CASSPRTNTEAFF 13 TRBV18 few TRBJ1-1
CASSSREWDGYTF 13 TRBV5-6 - TRBJ1-2
CASSRTSGDEQYF 13 TRBV19 - TRBJ2-7
CASSGSDRTEAFF 13 TRBV18 few TRBJ1-1
CSAQGFLGNTIYF 13 TRBV29-1 once TRBJ1-3
CASSLMDGGAREQYF 15 TRBV5-4 - TRBJ2-7
CASSDTGRGTEAFF 14 TRBV5-1 - TRBJ1-1
CASSPDSYEQYF 12 TRBV18 - TRBJ2-7
CATPEVGRMNTEAFF 15 TRBV9 - TRBJ1-1
CAWRIPLRTEAFF 13 TRBV30 - TRBJ1-1
CASIAGSAEAFF 12 TRBV19 once TRBJ1-1
CASRNIAGVRDTQYF 15 TRBV6-5 once TRBJ2-3
CASSKHLNTEAFF 13 TRBV19 - TRBJ1-1
CSVAINPGQGGYTF 14 TRBV29-1 - TRBJ1-2
CASINAGEAFF 11 TRBV6-5 - TRBJ1-1